The entry that follows covers one TCR beta chain sequence. The antigen remains undetermined. This PCR relied on a set of 60 Vbeta primers and 13 Jbeta primers. TCRdb's table, derived via immunoSEQ multiplex PCR, lists solely in-frame clones and lacks some. The sample records approximately 130,000 clones, over 80% being singletons. These data are taken from a study of cytomegalovirus exposure and HLA in healthy donors. Findings and caveats of the study: Researchers counted around 160 TCR beta chains as cytomegalovirus-associated.

Trimming shortened V by 4 bases and J by 4 bases, and 5 bases separated the two germline ends. The CDR3 covers 12 residues. CDR1 is SEHNR, CDR2 FQNEAQ, per germline (reference sequence). Sequencing was carried out using PBMCs. The TCR sequence derives from a boy aged 5-17 years in good health and CMV-seronegative. This chain uses TRBV7-9 with TRBJ2-1, with unresolved D. CDR3 sequence (DNA): TGTGCCAGCAGCTCTCGTTACAATGAGCAGTTCTTC. The encoded protein is CASSSRYNEQFF.